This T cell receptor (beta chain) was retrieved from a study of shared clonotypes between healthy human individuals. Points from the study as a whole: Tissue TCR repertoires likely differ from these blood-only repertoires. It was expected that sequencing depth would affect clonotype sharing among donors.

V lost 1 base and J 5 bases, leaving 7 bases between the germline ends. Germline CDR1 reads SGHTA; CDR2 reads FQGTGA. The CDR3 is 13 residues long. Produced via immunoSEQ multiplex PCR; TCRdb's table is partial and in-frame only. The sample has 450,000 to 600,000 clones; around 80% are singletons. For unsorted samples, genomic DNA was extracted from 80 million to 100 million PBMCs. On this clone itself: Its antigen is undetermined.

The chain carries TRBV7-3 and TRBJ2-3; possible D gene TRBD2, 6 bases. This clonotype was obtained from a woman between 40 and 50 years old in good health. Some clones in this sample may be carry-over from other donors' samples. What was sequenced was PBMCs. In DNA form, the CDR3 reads TGTGCCAGCAGCTTAATGGGAGGAGATACGCAGTATTTT. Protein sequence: CASSLMGGDTQYF.